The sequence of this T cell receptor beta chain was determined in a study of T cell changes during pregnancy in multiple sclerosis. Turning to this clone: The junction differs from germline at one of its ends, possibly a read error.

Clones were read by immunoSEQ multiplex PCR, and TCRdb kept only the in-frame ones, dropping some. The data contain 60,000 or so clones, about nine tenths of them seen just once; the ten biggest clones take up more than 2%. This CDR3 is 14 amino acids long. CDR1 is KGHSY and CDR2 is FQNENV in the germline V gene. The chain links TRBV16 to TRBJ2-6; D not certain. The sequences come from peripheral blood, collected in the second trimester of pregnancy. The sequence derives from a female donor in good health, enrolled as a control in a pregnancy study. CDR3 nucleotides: TGTGCCAGCTGCCAAATAACTGGGGCCAACGTCCTGACTTTC. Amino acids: CASCQITGANVLTF. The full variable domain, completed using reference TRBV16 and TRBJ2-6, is GEEVAQTPKHLVRGEGQKAKLYCAPIKGHSYVFWYQQVLKNEFKFLISFQNENVFDETGMPKERFSAKCLPNSPCSLEIQATKLEDSAVYFCASCQITGANVLTFGAGSRLTVL.